The source of this TCR beta chain is a study of blood T cell repertoires in COVID-19. As for the study in general: Sample material is recorded as cDNA or gDNA derived from T cells, B-cell-depleted T cells, or PBMCs.

This CDR3 region has 13 residues. Germline CDR1 reads KGHDR; CDR2 reads SFDVKD. The V end lost 5 bases, the J end lost 4 bases, and 7 bases lay between the germline ends. Produced via immunoSEQ multiplex PCR; TCRdb's table is partial and in-frame only. The table has about 400,000 clones, roughly 90% seen once. The chain carries TRBV24-1 and TRBJ2-2, with D possibly matching TRBD1 (5 bases). Sequencing was carried out using peripheral blood. The source of this sequence is a woman aged 25 to 45 with active or convalescent COVID-19. CDR3 loop: CATSGGGTGELFF. Written as DNA, the CDR3 is TGTGCCACCAGTGGGGGCGGCACCGGGGAGCTGTTTTTT.